Listed below are T cell receptor beta chains from one sample, sequenced in a study of lymphopenia after photon versus proton radiotherapy. Produced via immunoSEQ multiplex PCR; TCRdb's table is partial and in-frame only. Of 25,000 to 30,000 clones in the sample, 81% were seen once. Specimen: peripheral blood, collected from a patient treated with photon-based radiotherapy. These TCRs come from a man aged 45 to 65 with gastric cancer. Both conserved end residues are part of each CDR3. The order of the fields is CDR3 DNA, CDR3 protein, clone size, V gene, J gene, D gene. The D gene is left open where the match is weak. Size values are once, few and many counts, or a class for expanded clones, and some rows have none.

CDR3nt: TGTGCCAGCAGCCCCACTAGGGGGGGGCTTCAGCGGAACATTCAGTACTTC
CDR3aa: CASSPTRGGLQRNIQYF
abundance: -
v_gene: TRBV7-2
j_gene: TRBJ2-4
d_gene: -

CDR3nt: TGCGCCAGCAGCTACTCTCAGCCTGGCGGGGGACGGGCCAATGAGCAGTTCTTC
CDR3aa: CASSYSQPGGGRANEQFF
abundance: -
v_gene: TRBV5-1
j_gene: TRBJ2-1
d_gene: TRBD2

CDR3nt: TGTGCCACAGGGACAGATACTGGAAACACCATATATTTT
CDR3aa: CATGTDTGNTIYF
abundance: -
v_gene: TRBV19
j_gene: TRBJ1-3
d_gene: TRBD1

CDR3nt: TGCGCCAGCAGCGCGCTAAGCGGGGGGCAAGAGACCCAGTACTTC
CDR3aa: CASSALSGGQETQYF
abundance: -
v_gene: TRBV5-1
j_gene: TRBJ2-5
d_gene: TRBD2

CDR3nt: TGTGCCAGCAGCCCCCGGTCGGGGGTAGAGACCCAGTACTTC
CDR3aa: CASSPRSGVETQYF
abundance: -
v_gene: TRBV6-4
j_gene: TRBJ2-5
d_gene: -

CDR3nt: TGCGCCAGCAGCCAAGAATTTTCAGGATTGTCTAATTCACCCCTCCACTTT
CDR3aa: CASSQEFSGLSNSPLHF
abundance: few
v_gene: TRBV4-3
j_gene: TRBJ1-6
d_gene: -

CDR3nt: TGTGCCAGCGGGACAGGGGATACGCAGTATTTT
CDR3aa: CASGTGDTQYF
abundance: -
v_gene: TRBV6-5
j_gene: TRBJ2-3
d_gene: TRBD1

CDR3nt: TGTGCCAGTGATTCAACGGGCTGGAATTCACCCCTCCACTTT
CDR3aa: CASDSTGWNSPLHF
abundance: -
v_gene: TRBV5-5
j_gene: TRBJ1-6
d_gene: -

CDR3nt: TGTGCCAGCAGCCAAGAGGCAGCCTCTGGAAACACCATATATTTT
CDR3aa: CASSQEAASGNTIYF
abundance: -
v_gene: TRBV4-2
j_gene: TRBJ1-3
d_gene: -

CDR3nt: TGTGCCAGCAGTAACCCCACTAGCGGAGAAGAGACCCAGTACTTC
CDR3aa: CASSNPTSGEETQYF
abundance: once
v_gene: TRBV6-6
j_gene: TRBJ2-5
d_gene: TRBD2

CDR3nt: TGTGCCAGCAGTTACTCGTTTCGGGCAGGGGAGACCCAGTACTTC
CDR3aa: CASSYSFRAGETQYF
abundance: -
v_gene: TRBV6-5
j_gene: TRBJ2-5
d_gene: -

CDR3nt: TGTGCCAGCAGTTACTCGCTCCCATGGAATGAAAAACTGTTTTTT
CDR3aa: CASSYSLPWNEKLFF
abundance: -
v_gene: TRBV6-5
j_gene: TRBJ1-4
d_gene: -

CDR3nt: TGCGCCAGCAGCTTAAACAGGGGAATATATGGCTACACCTTC
CDR3aa: CASSLNRGIYGYTF
abundance: -
v_gene: TRBV5-1
j_gene: TRBJ1-2
d_gene: TRBD1

CDR3nt: TGTGCCAGCAGCCAGCCGGACAGGGGGGCTCAAGAGACCCAGTACTTC
CDR3aa: CASSQPDRGAQETQYF
abundance: -
v_gene: TRBV4-2
j_gene: TRBJ2-5
d_gene: TRBD1

CDR3nt: TGTGCCAGTAGCAACCGACAGGGGGATAATCAGCCCCAGCATTTT
CDR3aa: CASSNRQGDNQPQHF
abundance: -
v_gene: TRBV19
j_gene: TRBJ1-5
d_gene: TRBD1

CDR3nt: TGCGCCAGCAGTGACAGGGAGAACACTGAAGCTTTCTTT
CDR3aa: CASSDRENTEAFF
abundance: -
v_gene: TRBV10-2
j_gene: TRBJ1-1
d_gene: -

CDR3nt: TGTGCCAGCTCACCTAAAGACAGGGGTTTAACTGGAAACACCATATATTTT
CDR3aa: CASSPKDRGLTGNTIYF
abundance: -
v_gene: TRBV18
j_gene: TRBJ1-3
d_gene: TRBD1

CDR3nt: TGTGCCACCAGCACGGGCATAGCCGATACTGGGGCCAACGTCCTGACTTTC
CDR3aa: CATSTGIADTGANVLTF
abundance: -
v_gene: TRBV15
j_gene: TRBJ2-6
d_gene: -

CDR3nt: TGTGCCAGCAGCCAAGGAGAGGGGAACTACACCTTC
CDR3aa: CASSQGEGNYTF
abundance: -
v_gene: TRBV4-2
j_gene: TRBJ1-2
d_gene: -

CDR3nt: TGCGCCAGCAGCTTGGAGGCTAGCGGATACAATGAGCAGTTCTTC
CDR3aa: CASSLEASGYNEQFF
abundance: few
v_gene: TRBV5-1
j_gene: TRBJ2-1
d_gene: TRBD2

CDR3nt: TGTGCCAGCAGCCGAAGGGCGACTAGCGGGGGGTTCAACGAGCAGTACTTC
CDR3aa: CASSRRATSGGFNEQYF
abundance: -
v_gene: TRBV14
j_gene: TRBJ2-7
d_gene: TRBD2

CDR3nt: TGCGCCAGCAGCTCCCGGGAGGGGACAGATACGCAGTATTTT
CDR3aa: CASSSREGTDTQYF
abundance: -
v_gene: TRBV5-1
j_gene: TRBJ2-3
d_gene: TRBD2

CDR3nt: TGTGCCAGCAGCGTTACAGGGGTGGAGACCCAGTACTTC
CDR3aa: CASSVTGVETQYF
abundance: -
v_gene: TRBV5-4
j_gene: TRBJ2-5
d_gene: TRBD1

CDR3nt: TGCACCAGCAGCCAAGATACCAGGCGGGCTAATGGCTACACCTTC
CDR3aa: CTSSQDTRRANGYTF
abundance: few
v_gene: TRBV1
j_gene: TRBJ1-2
d_gene: -

CDR3nt: TGTGCCAGTAGTATAGGATCGGCGCAAATGAACACTGAAGCTTTCTTT
CDR3aa: CASSIGSAQMNTEAFF
abundance: -
v_gene: TRBV19
j_gene: TRBJ1-1
d_gene: -

CDR3nt: TGTGCCAGCAGCCAAGTCCCGGGTACGCAGTATTTT
CDR3aa: CASSQVPGTQYF
abundance: -
v_gene: TRBV14
j_gene: TRBJ2-3
d_gene: -

CDR3nt: TGTGCCAGCAGCCTAACAACCGGGGCCGACGAGCAGTACTTC
CDR3aa: CASSLTTGADEQYF
abundance: -
v_gene: TRBV4-2
j_gene: TRBJ2-7
d_gene: -

CDR3nt: TGTGCCAGCAGTTACAGGGTTGGGCAAGAGACCCAGTACTTC
CDR3aa: CASSYRVGQETQYF
abundance: -
v_gene: TRBV27
j_gene: TRBJ2-5
d_gene: -

CDR3nt: TGTGCCAGCAGCGGTTCTGGGCCCCAGACCCAGTACTTC
CDR3aa: CASSGSGPQTQYF
abundance: -
v_gene: TRBV5-6
j_gene: TRBJ2-5
d_gene: -

CDR3nt: TGTGCCAGCAGCGTAGGAGGAGGGGGGACAGGGAGTCGTCAGTTCTTC
CDR3aa: CASSVGGGGTGSRQFF
abundance: few
v_gene: TRBV9
j_gene: TRBJ2-1
d_gene: TRBD1

CDR3nt: TGTGCCTGGAGTGCTCGGGGGGGGCTCGAAGAGACCCAGTACTTC
CDR3aa: CAWSARGGLEETQYF
abundance: many
v_gene: TRBV30
j_gene: TRBJ2-5
d_gene: TRBD2

CDR3nt: TGCGCCAGCAGCCAAGATCGAAGGGTTGGCTACACCTTC
CDR3aa: CASSQDRRVGYTF
abundance: -
v_gene: TRBV4-3
j_gene: TRBJ1-2
d_gene: -

CDR3nt: TGTGCCAGCTACCGGGGTTTACTCCTCACAGATACGCAGTATTTT
CDR3aa: CASYRGLLLTDTQYF
abundance: few
v_gene: TRBV6-6
j_gene: TRBJ2-3
d_gene: -

CDR3nt: TGTGCCAGCAGCCTGACAGGGAGGGATTCACCCCTCCACTTT
CDR3aa: CASSLTGRDSPLHF
abundance: few
v_gene: TRBV6-1
j_gene: TRBJ1-6
d_gene: TRBD1

CDR3nt: TGTGCCAGCAGCCCCCTAGGTGCCGAGATCCTTAACTATGGCTACACCTTC
CDR3aa: CASSPLGAEILNYGYTF
abundance: -
v_gene: TRBV7-6
j_gene: TRBJ1-2
d_gene: -

CDR3nt: TGCGCCAGCAGCTTGGGATTTAAGGAAGACGCAGATACGCAGTATTTT
CDR3aa: CASSLGFKEDADTQYF
abundance: -
v_gene: TRBV5-1
j_gene: TRBJ2-3
d_gene: -

CDR3nt: TGTGCCAGCAGCCCGACAGTCAGAAATTCACCCCTCCACTTT
CDR3aa: CASSPTVRNSPLHF
abundance: -
v_gene: TRBV7-2
j_gene: TRBJ1-6
d_gene: -

CDR3nt: TGTGCCAGCAGCTTAGGAGGTGTAGAGACCCAGTACTTC
CDR3aa: CASSLGGVETQYF
abundance: -
v_gene: TRBV7-3
j_gene: TRBJ2-5
d_gene: -

CDR3nt: TGTGCCAGCGGACTAGCGGCTAGCACAGATACGCAGTATTTT
CDR3aa: CASGLAASTDTQYF
abundance: -
v_gene: TRBV27
j_gene: TRBJ2-3
d_gene: TRBD2

CDR3nt: TGTGCCACCGCGGGAAAAAACACTGAAGCTTTCTTT
CDR3aa: CATAGKNTEAFF
abundance: once
v_gene: TRBV19
j_gene: TRBJ1-1
d_gene: -

CDR3nt: TGTGCCTGGAGAGGCAGCATGAACACTGAAGCTTTCTTT
CDR3aa: CAWRGSMNTEAFF
abundance: -
v_gene: TRBV30
j_gene: TRBJ1-1
d_gene: -

CDR3nt: TGTGCCAGCAGGGCAGGGTCAAATCAGCCCCAGCATTTT
CDR3aa: CASRAGSNQPQHF
abundance: once
v_gene: TRBV2
j_gene: TRBJ1-5
d_gene: -

CDR3nt: TGTGCCAGCAGAGGTCTCATGGGCAATCAGCCCCAGCATTTT
CDR3aa: CASRGLMGNQPQHF
abundance: -
v_gene: TRBV11-2
j_gene: TRBJ1-5
d_gene: -

CDR3nt: TGTGCCAGTAGTATGGGGGGGATGGGCCCAGATACGCAGTATTTT
CDR3aa: CASSMGGMGPDTQYF
abundance: -
v_gene: TRBV19
j_gene: TRBJ2-3
d_gene: TRBD2

CDR3nt: TGCGCCAGCAGCCTCAGAGCAGGGGCCGCCACTGAAGCTTTCTTT
CDR3aa: CASSLRAGAATEAFF
abundance: -
v_gene: TRBV5-1
j_gene: TRBJ1-1
d_gene: -

CDR3nt: TGTGCCAGCAGCCTAATCGGCCACGAGCAGTACTTC
CDR3aa: CASSLIGHEQYF
abundance: few
v_gene: TRBV5-6
j_gene: TRBJ2-7
d_gene: -

CDR3nt: TGTGCCAGCAGTTACTCTGTTAATACCGGGGAGCTGTTTTTT
CDR3aa: CASSYSVNTGELFF
abundance: -
v_gene: TRBV6-6
j_gene: TRBJ2-2
d_gene: -

CDR3nt: TGCGCCAGCAGCTTACAAGCGAACAATGAGCAGTTCTTC
CDR3aa: CASSLQANNEQFF
abundance: -
v_gene: TRBV5-1
j_gene: TRBJ2-1
d_gene: -

CDR3nt: TGTGCCAGCAGGCGGACCACCGGGGAGCTGTTTTTT
CDR3aa: CASRRTTGELFF
abundance: -
v_gene: TRBV6-6
j_gene: TRBJ2-2
d_gene: -

CDR3nt: TGTGCCAGCAGCTTAGTCGTGGGGCCCCAGTACTTC
CDR3aa: CASSLVVGPQYF
abundance: -
v_gene: TRBV7-9
j_gene: TRBJ2-5
d_gene: -

CDR3nt: TGTGCCATCAGTGATGCCGGGCGTAGCAATCAGCCCCAGCATTTT
CDR3aa: CAISDAGRSNQPQHF
abundance: -
v_gene: TRBV10-3
j_gene: TRBJ1-5
d_gene: -

CDR3nt: TGTGCCAGCAGTGAAGTTATAAGGGTAGGAGGCTACACCTTC
CDR3aa: CASSEVIRVGGYTF
abundance: -
v_gene: TRBV6-1
j_gene: TRBJ1-2
d_gene: -